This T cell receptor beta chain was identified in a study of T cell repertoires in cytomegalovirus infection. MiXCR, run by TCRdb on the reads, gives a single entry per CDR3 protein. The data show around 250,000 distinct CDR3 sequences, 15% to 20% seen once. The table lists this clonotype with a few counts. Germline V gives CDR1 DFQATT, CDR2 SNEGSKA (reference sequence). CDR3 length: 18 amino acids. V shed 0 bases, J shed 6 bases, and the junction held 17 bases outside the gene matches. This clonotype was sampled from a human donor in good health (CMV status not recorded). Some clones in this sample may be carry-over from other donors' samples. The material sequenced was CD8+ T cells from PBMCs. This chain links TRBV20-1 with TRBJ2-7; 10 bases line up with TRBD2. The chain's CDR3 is CSARDYPLTSGGAAEQYF. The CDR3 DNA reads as TGCAGTGCTAGAGACTACCCCTTAACGAGCGGGGGGGCCGCCGAGCAGTACTTC.